Below, one T cell receptor (beta chain) is given with its context. The data were obtained in a study of blood T cell repertoires in COVID-19. V was clipped by 0 bases and J by 9 bases, with 12 bases between them. Germline-derived CDR1 and CDR2 are GTSNPN and SVGIG (reference sequence). This CDR3 comprises 13 residues. Only in-frame clones appear in the TCRdb table, and some are missing; sequencing was by immunoSEQ multiplex PCR. The data contain about 240,000 clones, approximately 82% of them seen just once; the ten biggest clones take up roughly 3.2%. V gene TRBV30 combines with J gene TRBJ2-1; D is possibly TRBD2 (6 bases). The sample comprised peripheral blood. The receptor was derived from a woman aged 18-29 years with acute or convalescent COVID-19. The CDR3 sequence is CAWSVRESGEQFF. The CDR3 DNA sequence: TGTGCCTGGAGTGTACGGGAGTCCGGTGAGCAGTTCTTC.